This T cell receptor beta chain was captured by sequencing in a study of blood T cell repertoires in COVID-19. Study information: Italy, Spain and the United States were the sources of the convalescent and acute COVID-19 samples.

The CDR3 length is 12 residues. Germline assignment: CDR1 LNHDA and CDR2 SQIVND (reference sequence). V shed 11 bases, J shed 10 bases, and the junction held 5 bases outside the gene matches. The repertoire was sequenced with immunoSEQ multiplex PCR; TCRdb's copy has only in-frame clones and lacks some. The sample records 200,000 to 300,000 clones, about 80% being singletons. The sequence was collected from a woman of 80 years or more with acute or convalescent COVID-19. The sequencing input was peripheral blood. The chain joins TRBV19 to TRBJ1-6; 10 bases line up with TRBD1. CDR3 sequence (DNA): TGTGCCGGGGGACAGGGGCTCTCACCCCTCCACTTT. Translated: CAGGQGLSPLHF.